These 32 T cell receptor beta chains were all obtained from the same sample, sequenced in a study of Graves' ophthalmopathy and Graves' hyperthyroidism (dated by TCRdb to 2017 to 2018). The sequencing machine was an Illumina HiSeq 2000. For repertoire sequencing, TCR beta CDR3 regions were amplified from RNA transcripts. HTBI primers and the Qiagen OneStep RT-PCR kit were used in a first-round RT-PCR, which was followed by a second-round multiplex PCR, size selection and purification. TCRdb reprocessing: public reads trimmed at Q25 with fastp, clones called with MiXCR, in-frame beta chains kept. For every CDR3 protein sequence, its rows merge into one entry that carries the most common genes and DNA. The sample table shows about 150,000 distinct CDR3 sequences, and under 40% are seen once. The biggest ten clones account for roughly 5.8% of the sample. The sample consisted of peripheral blood. These receptor sequences come from a woman in her 40s with Graves' ophthalmopathy. Donor details come from another sample of the same person, matched by shared clones.

This clonotype was counted at least ten times. V and J are TRBV28 and TRBJ1-1, with 9 nucleotides matching TRBD1. The CDR3 extends over 15 amino acids. Germline CDR1 MDHEN, CDR2 SYDVKM. After removal of 9 bases from V and 1 base from J, the junction contained 9 bases not matched to a gene. In nucleotides, the CDR3 is TGTGCCAGTTGGACCGGGACAGGGAGGAACACTGAAGCTTTCTTT. This translates into CASWTGTGRNTEAFF.

The table lists this clonotype with many counts. The chain links TRBV28 to TRBJ1-1, with unresolved D. Germline V gene lookup returns CDR1 MDHEN and CDR2 SYDVKM. CDR3 size: 13 residues. Trimming took 6 bases from V and 0 from J, leaving 8 bases between them. As DNA, the CDR3 is TGTGCCAGCAGCCCTACCATGAACACTGAAGCTTTCTTT. Translating it yields CASSPTMNTEAFF. Using reference TRBV28 and TRBJ1-1 for the parts outside the CDR3, the full variable domain is DVKVTQSSRYLVKRTGEKVFLECVQDMDHENMFWYRQDPGLGLRLIYFSYDVKMKEKGDIPEGYSVSREKKERFSLILESASTNQTSMYLCASSPTMNTEAFFGQGTRLTVV.

This clonotype was observed at least ten times. V and J are TRBV5-1 and TRBJ1-3, with 8 bases identical to TRBD1. V lost 4 bases, J lost 0 bases, and 9 bases stayed unmatched. The CDR3 is made up of 17 amino acids. Germline V CDR1 and CDR2: SGHRS, YFSETQ. In DNA, the CDR3 is TGCGCCAGCAGCCGGACAGGGAGGGAAACCTCTGGAAACACCATATATTTT. Residues: CASSRTGRETSGNTIYF.

This clonotype was seen repeatedly, ten times or more. J is TRBJ1-1 and V is TRBV4-3; D perhaps matches TRBD1 (6 bases). V lost 4 bases and J lost 1, with 10 bases in between. Germline V gene sequence: CDR1 LGHNA, CDR2 YSLEER. CDR3 length equals 14 residues. The CDR3 loop reads CASSPGTQNTEAFF. In DNA form, the CDR3 reads TGCGCCAGCAGCCCAGGGACACAGAACACTGAAGCTTTCTTT.

This clonotype was counted many times. V usage is TRBV20-1 and J usage is TRBJ1-2; D not resolved. CDR1 is DFQATT, CDR2 SNEGSKA, per germline (reference sequence). V was cut by 5 bases and J by 0 bases, with 13 bases left in between. There are 14 residues in the CDR3. As DNA, the CDR3 is TGCAGTGCTGTGACGGTCCCATCTAACTATGGCTACACCTTC. This gives the protein CSAVTVPSNYGYTF.

The table lists this clonotype with many counts. The chain combines TRBV4-1 with TRBJ1-6; no firm D call. V was cut by 4 bases and J by 12 bases, with 22 bases left in between. CDR3 length: 16 amino acids. Per germline, CDR1 MGHRA and CDR2 YSYEKL. CDR3 loop: CASSLNPPGEPRPLHF. CDR3 in DNA: TGCGCCAGCAGCCTAAACCCCCCGGGAGAACCCAGACCCCTCCACTTT.

This clonotype was seen ten or more times. The chain joins TRBV12-3 or TRBV12-4 to TRBJ2-2; 8 bases map to TRBD2. The length of the CDR3 is 17 residues. J lost 7 bases, V lost 2 bases, and 12 bases had no gene match. Written as DNA, the CDR3 is TGTGCCAGCAGTTTATTTTCTTTTGGGACTAGTTTCGGGGAGCTGTTTTTT. Amino acid sequence: CASSLFSFGTSFGELFF.

This clonotype was seen just once. This chain uses TRBV7-2 with TRBJ2-5; D is uncertain. The CDR3 spans 13 residues. Trimming stripped 3 bases from V and 4 bases from J, with 9 bases between. The germline V gene has CDR1 SGHTA and CDR2 FQGNSA. The CDR3 region has the DNA TGTGCCAGCAGCTTTAGGGTTCGAGAGACCCAGTACTTC. Translating it yields CASSFRVRETQYF.

This clonotype was recorded at least ten times. The V gene is TRBV9, the J gene TRBJ1-2, with 10 nucleotides matching TRBD1. This CDR3 contains 16 residues. Per germline, CDR1 SGDLS and CDR2 YYNGEE. Trimming cost V 4 bases and J 1 base; bases outside gene matches: 7. The chain's CDR3 is CASSPGQGGLNYGYTF. Written as DNA, the CDR3 is TGTGCCAGCAGCCCCGGACAGGGGGGACTTAACTATGGCTACACCTTC.

CDR3 region: CSAGTSYSYEQYF. The CDR3 coding sequence is TGCAGTGCAGGGACGTCCTACTCCTACGAGCAGTACTTC. V usage is TRBV29-1 and J usage is TRBJ2-7; D possibly uses TRBD1 or TRBD2 (5 bases each). The CDR3 has 13 residues. From germline, CDR1 is SQVTM and CDR2 ANQGSEA.

This chain uses TRBV15 with TRBJ2-7, with D possibly being TRBD1 (6 bases). The V and J ends lost 6 bases and 3 bases respectively, with 12 bases between them. Per germline, CDR1 LNHNV and CDR2 YYDKDF (reference sequence). The CDR3 totals 13 residues. CDR3 nucleotide sequence: TGTGCCACCAGTCTGGACAGTTACTACGAGCAGTACTTC. Translated: CATSLDSYYEQYF.

This clonotype has at least ten counts. The chain is built from TRBV2 and TRBJ2-7; D is tentatively TRBD1 or TRBD2 (5 bases each). V was clipped by 6 bases and J by 2 bases, with 14 bases between them. CDR3 size: 14 residues. The germline V gene encodes CDR1 SNHLY and CDR2 FYNNEI. The CDR3 sequence is CASSGTEPPYEQYF. The DNA of the CDR3 is TGTGCCAGCAGCGGGACCGAACCCCCCTACGAGCAGTACTTC.

This clonotype was recorded at least ten times. This chain joins TRBV7-9 and TRBJ2-7, with 7 bases aligning to TRBD1. V shed 3 bases and J 5 bases; nucleotides not matched to a gene: 16. The CDR3 runs to 17 residues. Germline V gene sequence: CDR1 SEHNR, CDR2 FQNEAQ (reference sequence). DNA for the CDR3: TGTGCCAGCAGCTTCGCTTCATTGGGGGTGCAGGGGGACGAGCAGTACTTC. It translates to CASSFASLGVQGDEQYF.

This clonotype was recorded many times. The chain uses TRBV27 and TRBJ2-7; D is possibly TRBD2 (6 bases). The germline V gene encodes CDR1 MNHEY and CDR2 SMNVEV (reference sequence). Deletions cut 0 bases from V and 3 bases from J, with 12 bases between. The CDR3 length is 15 residues. CDR3 bases: TGTGCCAGCAGTTTATCGGGGGGAAACTACTACGAGCAGTACTTC. Protein product: CASSLSGGNYYEQYF.

This clonotype was found many times. The chain combines TRBV7-8 with TRBJ2-2; 8 positions agree with TRBD2. The CDR3 is 15 residues long. Germline V lookup: CDR1 SGHVS, CDR2 FQNEAQ. Losses at the gene ends were 6 bases for V and 6 bases for J; bases not matched to a gene: 9. CDR3 amino acids: CASRPPGLVPGELFF. Written as DNA, the CDR3 is TGTGCCAGCAGGCCCCCGGGACTAGTCCCCGGGGAGCTGTTTTTT.

This clonotype appeared many times. The rearrangement joins TRBV10-2 to TRBJ2-7; tentative D call: TRBD2 (6 bases). The V end was cut by 4 bases, the J end by 5 bases, with 18 bases between. CDR1 and CDR2 from the germline V gene are WSHSY and SAAADI. This CDR3 spans 15 amino acids. The DNA of the CDR3 is TGCGCCAGCAGTGCGGAGGGAAGGGTCCGGGACGAGCAGTACTTC. It encodes CASSAEGRVRDEQYF.

This clonotype was found many times. The chain carries TRBV10-3 and TRBJ1-2, with D tentatively TRBD1 (6 bases). Germline V lookup: CDR1 ENHRY, CDR2 SYGVKD. The V end lost 4 bases, the J end lost 1 base, and 10 bases lay between the germline ends. The CDR3 covers 14 residues. CDR3 sequence: CAISGGDNNYGYTF. Here the CDR3 DNA reads TGTGCCATCAGTGGAGGGGACAATAACTATGGCTACACCTTC.

The rearrangement uses TRBV12-3 or TRBV12-4 and TRBJ2-5; 7 positions agree with TRBD1. The V gene end was trimmed by 4 bases and the J gene end by 2 bases; junction bases not matched to a gene: 4. The CDR3 sequence is 14 residues long. This CDR3 is CASSSTGTQETQYF. DNA of the CDR3: TGTGCCAGCAGTTCGACAGGGACACAAGAGACCCAGTACTTC.

This chain joins TRBV2 and TRBJ1-6; the D gene is possibly TRBD1 (5 bases). Germline-derived CDR1 and CDR2 are SNHLY and FYNNEI. V lost 3 bases and J 7 bases, leaving 13 bases between the germline ends. The length of the CDR3 is 15 residues. The CDR3 DNA reads as TGTGCCAGCAGTGAGGGGGGGACTCGGAATTCACCCCTCCACTTT. Translating it yields CASSEGGTRNSPLHF.

This chain links TRBV12-3 or TRBV12-4 with TRBJ1-2, with D unclear. This CDR3 has 13 amino acids. V lost 1 base to trimming and J lost 5 bases, with 8 bases between them. The CDR3 spells CASSLEQTYGYTF. The CDR3 coding sequence is TGTGCCAGCAGTTTAGAACAGACGTATGGCTACACCTTC.

There are many counts of this clonotype. The chain couples TRBV18 to TRBJ2-7, with 9 bases aligning to TRBD1. Trimming at V came to 6 bases and at J to 0 bases, leaving 6 bases not matched to a gene. Germline CDR1 is KGHSH and CDR2 is LQKENI. The CDR3 has 15 residues. CDR3 residues: CASSPRDRDSYEQYF. Here the CDR3 DNA reads TGTGCCAGCTCCCCGAGGGACAGGGACTCCTACGAGCAGTACTTC.

The chain combines TRBV7-2 with TRBJ1-1; 11 positions match TRBD1. Trimming cost V 6 bases and J 2 bases; bases outside gene matches: 5. This CDR3 spans 15 amino acids. Germline CDR1 is SGHTA and CDR2 is FQGNSA. In DNA, the CDR3 is TGTGCCAGCAGACAGGACAGGGGGCCTAACACTGAAGCTTTCTTT. The encoded protein is CASRQDRGPNTEAFF.

This chain joins TRBV7-2 and TRBJ1-2; D gene unclear. This CDR3 region has 14 residues. The V end was cut by 5 bases, the J end by 2 bases, with 12 bases between. Germline lookup yields CDR1 SGHTA and CDR2 FQGNSA. This CDR3 reads CASSPAVTNYGYTF. The CDR3 region has the DNA TGTGCCAGCAGCCCCGCCGTTACCAACTATGGCTACACCTTC.

V usage is TRBV6-5 and J usage is TRBJ2-7; a weak D match, TRBD2 (7 bases). The CDR3 consists of 14 residues. The V and J ends lost 4 bases and 2 bases respectively, with 12 bases between them. Per the germline V gene, CDR1 is MNHEY and CDR2 is SVGAGI. The CDR3 is CASSSGEGTYEQYF. The CDR3 DNA sequence: TGTGCCAGCAGTTCAGGGGAGGGGACCTACGAGCAGTACTTC.

This clonotype was detected ten times or more. The chain uses TRBV5-6 and TRBJ1-5, with TRBD1 matching 9 bases. In germline, CDR1 is SGHDT, CDR2 YYEEEE. V lost 2 bases, J lost 4 bases, and 4 bases stayed unmatched. This CDR3 contains 15 residues. CDR3 in DNA: TGTGCCAGCAGCTTTGCGACAGGGGGAAATCAGCCCCAGCATTTT. Translation gives CASSFATGGNQPQHF.

In its sample, this clonotype was seen many times. The rearrangement uses TRBV18 and TRBJ2-2; weak D call: TRBD2 (5 bases). The germline CDR1 and CDR2 sequences are KGHSH and LQKENI. V was trimmed by 0 bases and J by 5 bases, leaving 7 bases between them. CDR3 size: 14 residues. The CDR3 nucleotides read TGTGCCAGCTCACCACCGGGAGAAACCGGGGAGCTGTTTTTT. It encodes CASSPPGETGELFF.

The chain combines TRBV24-1 with TRBJ1-5; possibly TRBD1 for D (5 bases). Looked up from germline, CDR1 is KGHDR and CDR2 is SFDVKD. CDR3 length: 13 amino acids. Trimming cost V 8 bases and J 7 bases, with 14 bases left between them. CDR3 residues: CATTGGVGQPQHF. CDR3 nucleotides: TGTGCCACCACTGGGGGGGTCGGACAGCCCCAGCATTTT.

The table lists this clonotype with many counts. The chain joins TRBV6-5 to TRBJ1-1, with TRBD1 matching over 8 bases. CDR1 is MNHEY, CDR2 SVGAGI, per germline. This CDR3 is built from 14 residues. Trimming cost V 6 bases and J 1 base; bases outside gene matches: 4. CDR3 protein: CASRLTGENTEAFF. The CDR3 DNA sequence: TGTGCCAGCAGGTTGACAGGGGAGAACACTGAAGCTTTCTTT.

This clonotype was observed many times. This chain uses TRBV5-5 with TRBJ1-2; D not certain. The V gene's germline CDR1 is SGHKS and CDR2 YYEKEE (reference sequence). Deletions cut 0 bases from V and 0 bases from J, with 9 bases between. CDR3 length equals 15 residues. CDR3 loop: CASSLEFATNYGYTF. The DNA of the CDR3 is TGTGCCAGCAGCTTGGAGTTCGCTACTAACTATGGCTACACCTTC.

The J gene is TRBJ2-7, the V gene TRBV29-1, with D unclear. The V end was cut by 4 bases, the J end by 6 bases, with 22 bases between. Per germline, CDR1 SQVTM and CDR2 ANQGSEA. The CDR3 loop spans 15 amino acids. CDR3 in amino acids: CSVGVSGYYAGEQYF. DNA of the CDR3: TGCAGCGTTGGAGTTTCCGGGTATTACGCCGGCGAGCAGTACTTC.

The table lists this clonotype with many counts. The chain uses TRBV5-5 and TRBJ1-2; weak D call: TRBD1 (5 bases). The CDR3 is made up of 14 amino acids. Trimming removed 5 bases from V and 4 bases from J, with 15 bases in between. Germline loops: CDR1 SGHKS, CDR2 YYEKEE (reference sequence). The CDR3 is CASSMGVFGYGYTF. Here the CDR3 DNA reads TGTGCCAGCAGTATGGGGGTATTTGGCTATGGCTACACCTTC.

This clonotype was seen repeatedly, ten times or more. The rearrangement joins TRBV12-3 or TRBV12-4 to TRBJ1-2, with TRBD1 identical over 9 bases. Trimming at V came to 3 bases and at J to 6 bases, leaving 17 bases not matched to a gene. The CDR3 has 18 residues. This CDR3 is CASSFFPLEQGAPHGYTF. The CDR3 DNA sequence: TGTGCCAGCAGTTTTTTCCCCCTAGAACAGGGGGCGCCTCATGGCTACACCTTC.